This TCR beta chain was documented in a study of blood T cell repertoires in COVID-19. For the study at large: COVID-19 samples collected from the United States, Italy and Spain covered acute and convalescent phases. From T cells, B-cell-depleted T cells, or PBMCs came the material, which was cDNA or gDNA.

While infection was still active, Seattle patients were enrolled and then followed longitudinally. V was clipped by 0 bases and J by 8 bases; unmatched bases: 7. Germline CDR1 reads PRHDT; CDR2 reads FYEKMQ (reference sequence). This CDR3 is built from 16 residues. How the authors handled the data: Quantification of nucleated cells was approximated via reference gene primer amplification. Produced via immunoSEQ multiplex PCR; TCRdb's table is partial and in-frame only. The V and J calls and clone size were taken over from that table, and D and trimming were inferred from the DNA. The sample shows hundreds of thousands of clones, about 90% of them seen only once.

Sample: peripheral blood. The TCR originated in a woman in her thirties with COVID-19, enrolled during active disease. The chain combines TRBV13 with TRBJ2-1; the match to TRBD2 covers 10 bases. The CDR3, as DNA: TGTGCCAGCAGCTTAGGGCTAGCGGGGGCCGACGATGAGCAGTTCTTC. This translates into CASSLGLAGADDEQFF.